The 31 T cell receptor beta chains below were found in one sample sequenced in a study of T cells in narcolepsy. Measured with immunoSEQ multiplex PCR; TCRdb has only the in-frame clones, and not every one. The table shows fewer than 30,000 clones, with about 79% occurring only once. Sequenced sample: CD45RA- memory CD4+ T cells from PBMCs. The receptors here all came from a human donor with narcolepsy.

J is TRBJ2-2 and V is TRBV29-1; unclear D gene. The CDR3 is made up of 14 amino acids. Germline V gives CDR1 SQVTM, CDR2 ANQGSEA. V dropped 2 bases and J dropped 1 base, with 8 bases sitting between them. As DNA, the CDR3 is TGCAGCGTTGAAAAACAGATGAACACCGGGGAGCTGTTTTTT. Protein sequence: CSVEKQMNTGELFF.

A few counts support this clone. The chain combines TRBV5-4 with TRBJ1-1; D is undetermined. This CDR3 region has 12 residues. V was pared by 0 bases and J by 7 bases, with 7 bases between. The germline gives CDR1 SGHNT, CDR2 YYREEE (reference sequence). DNA of the CDR3: TGTGCCAGCAGCTTGGGGACGATTGAAGCTTTCTTT. Residues: CASSLGTIEAFF.

This clone is a singleton in its sample. This chain joins TRBV25-1 and TRBJ2-2, with 7 bases identical to TRBD1. The CDR3 runs 16 residues. The junction had 8 bases not matched to a gene; V was cut back by 6 bases and J by 1 base. Germline V gene lookup returns CDR1 MGHDK and CDR2 SYGVNS. The CDR3 DNA sequence: TGTGCCAGCAGGAAACCGGGACAGCGGAACACCGGGGAGCTGTTTTTT. Its protein product is CASRKPGQRNTGELFF. Based on the CDR3 plus reference TRBV25-1 and TRBJ2-2, the full variable domain is EADIYQTPRYLVIGTGKKITLECSQTMGHDKMYWYQQDPGMELHLIHYSYGVNSTEKGDLSSESTVSRIRTEHFPLTLESARPSHTSQYLCASRKPGQRNTGELFFGEGSRLTVL.

This sequence joins TRBV29-1 and TRBJ1-2; D might be TRBD1 (5 bases). Trimming took off 6 bases at V and 5 bases at J, with 13 bases between the two ends. Germline values: CDR1 SQVTM, CDR2 ANQGSEA. CDR3 length equals 12 residues. The CDR3 DNA reads as TGCAGCGTGTGGGGGGGAGAATATGGCTACACCTTC. Amino acid sequence: CSVWGGEYGYTF.

The chain combines TRBV27 with TRBJ2-7; D gene ambiguous. The CDR3 is 13 residues long. V was clipped by 6 bases and J by 1 base, with 10 bases between them. CDR1 and CDR2 from the germline V gene are MNHEY and SMNVEV (reference sequence). The CDR3 loop reads CASSRFVSYEQYF. The CDR3 DNA follows: TGTGCCAGCAGCCGGTTCGTTTCCTACGAGCAGTACTTC.

The rearrangement uses TRBV11-2 and TRBJ1-2; no clear D. The germline V gene has CDR1 SGHAT and CDR2 FQNNGV. CDR3 length equals 11 residues. V gave up 7 bases and J gave up 8 bases, with 11 bases separating them. CDR3 amino acids: CASIPPRGYTF. CDR3 nucleotide sequence: TGTGCCAGCATCCCCCCGCGGGGCTACACCTTC.

The chain uses TRBV6-5 and TRBJ1-4, with TRBD1 identical over 7 bases. Looked up from germline, CDR1 is MNHEY and CDR2 is SVGAGI. There are 13 residues in the CDR3. The ends lost 5 bases at V and 7 bases at J; junction bases unmatched: 4. The CDR3 bases are TGTGCCAGCAGTGCGACAGGGTTTGAAAAACTGTTTTTT. As protein: CASSATGFEKLFF.

The chain couples TRBV7-3 to TRBJ2-1, with 12 bases matching TRBD1. This CDR3 is 15 amino acids long. From germline, CDR1 is SGHTA and CDR2 FQGTGA. With 5 bases clipped from V and 9 bases from J, the junction kept 8 bases outside the gene matches. The CDR3 loop is CASSPTRDRGREQFF. The CDR3 nucleotides read TGTGCCAGCAGCCCCACAAGGGACAGGGGGCGTGAGCAGTTCTTC.

The V gene is TRBV7-9, the J gene TRBJ1-2; 9 nucleotides agree with TRBD1. The CDR3 sequence is 14 residues long. Per the germline V gene, CDR1 is SEHNR and CDR2 is FQNEAQ (reference sequence). V shed 1 base and J 6 bases; nucleotides not matched to a gene: 3. CDR3 bases: TGTGCCAGCAGCTTAGGGACAGGGGCAGATGGCTACACCTTC. Protein product: CASSLGTGADGYTF.

The CDR3 region has the DNA TGCGCCAGCAGCCAGTCGACTAGCGGGGGGGGATATACGCAGTATTTT. It specifies CASSQSTSGGGYTQYF. The chain recombines TRBV4-3 with TRBJ2-3; 14 nucleotides agree with TRBD2. This CDR3 comprises 16 residues. Germline V gene data show CDR1 as LGHNA and CDR2 as YSLEER. V trimming: 3 bases; J trimming: 7 bases; junction bases outside the gene matches: 6.

This chain uses TRBV11-3 with TRBJ2-2, with 9 bases fitting TRBD1. Germline V lookup: CDR1 SGHNT, CDR2 YENEEA. This CDR3 is 16 amino acids long. V was pared by 3 bases and J by 4 bases, with 6 bases of the junction left unmatched. The CDR3 sequence: CASSFGTGLGTGELFF. CDR3 in DNA: TGTGCCAGCAGCTTTGGGACAGGGCTCGGCACCGGGGAGCTGTTTTTT.

The chain carries TRBV4-1 and TRBJ1-3; D is undetermined. CDR1 and CDR2 (germline): MGHRA, YSYEKL. The CDR3 has 14 amino acids. Trimming removed 4 bases at V and 6 bases at J, with 13 bases between. CDR3 DNA: TGCGCCAGCAGCCCGACCCAACCCCCAAACACCATATATTTT. Translating it yields CASSPTQPPNTIYF.

The chain carries TRBV5-1 and TRBJ2-3; D unresolved. CDR1 is SGHRS, CDR2 YFSETQ, per germline. This CDR3 is built from 14 residues. With 0 bases removed from V and 6 bases from J, the gap between germline ends came to 11 bases. CDR3 sequence reads: CASSLDSALDTQYF. CDR3 nucleotides: TGCGCCAGCAGCTTGGACTCCGCTCTGGATACGCAGTATTTT.

The J gene is TRBJ1-2, the V gene TRBV5-3, with D uncertain. TRBV5-3 falls under the ORF class, with uncertain function. The CDR3 is 11 amino acids. With 4 bases removed from V and 11 bases from J, the gap between germline ends came to 12 bases. CDR3 amino acids: CARSPLSGYTF. The CDR3 region has the DNA TGTGCCAGAAGCCCCTTATCGGGTTACACCTTC.

This clone was detected only a few times. The chain recombines TRBV4-3 with TRBJ1-6; maybe TRBD1 (5 bases). This CDR3 region has 15 residues. Germline CDR1 reads LGHNA; CDR2 reads YSLEER. Trimming stripped 0 bases from V and 14 bases from J, with 17 bases between. The CDR3 loop is CASSQEGTGGETLHF. CDR3 nucleotides: TGCGCCAGCAGCCAAGAAGGGACCGGGGGTGAGACCCTCCACTTT.

This clone was detected a few times. The chain has TRBV2 and TRBJ2-1; 7 bases align to TRBD2. Trimming removed 6 bases from V and 5 bases from J; junction bases left unmatched: 7. Germline V lookup: CDR1 SNHLY, CDR2 FYNNEI. The CDR3 consists of 14 residues. The CDR3 DNA sequence: TGTGCCAGCAGGAAGGGAACTAGCGACAATGAGCAGTTCTTC. Amino acid sequence: CASRKGTSDNEQFF. The full variable domain, in which reference TRBV2 and TRBJ2-1 provide the parts outside the CDR3, is EPEVTQTPSHQVTQMGQEVILRCVPISNHLYFYWYRQILGQKVEFLVSFYNNEISEKSEIFDDQFSVERPDGSNFTLKIRSTKLEDSAMYFCASRKGTSDNEQFFGPGTRLTVL.

J is TRBJ1-2 and V is TRBV5-1, with 9 bases matching TRBD1. V dropped 0 bases and J dropped 9; count of bases not matched to a gene: 6. This CDR3 spans 14 amino acids. The germline CDR1 and CDR2 sequences are SGHRS and YFSETQ. CDR3 protein: CASSLDRGRASYTF. The CDR3 nucleotides read TGCGCCAGCAGCTTGGACAGGGGGCGGGCAAGCTACACCTTC. Looking up the rest from reference TRBV5-1 and TRBJ1-2 gives the full variable domain: KAGVTQTPRYLIKTRGQQVTLSCSPISGHRSVSWYQQTPGQGLQFLFEYFSETQRNKGNFPGRFSGRQFSNSRSEMNVSTLELGDSALYLCASSLDRGRASYTFGSGTRLTVV.

The V gene is TRBV18, the J gene TRBJ1-2; no definite D call. CDR1 and CDR2 (germline): KGHSH, LQKENI. CDR3 length equals 15 residues. Trimming took off 2 bases at V and 4 bases at J, with 14 bases between the two ends. The CDR3 region is CASSPGSGIRYGYTF. The CDR3 DNA is TGTGCCAGCTCACCAGGTTCCGGGATCCGCTATGGCTACACCTTC.

The chain carries TRBV5-6 and TRBJ2-2, with 12 positions matching TRBD2. This CDR3 comprises 16 residues. Looked up from germline, CDR1 is SGHDT and CDR2 is YYEEEE. V shed 4 bases and J 1 base; nucleotides not matched to a gene: 2. CDR3 nucleotide sequence: TGTGCCAGCAGCCCTAGCGGGAGGGGGAACACCGGGGAGCTGTTTTTT. Its translation is CASSPSGRGNTGELFF.

V usage is TRBV2 and J usage is TRBJ1-4, with 7 bases identical to TRBD1. The CDR3 totals 15 residues. With V trimmed by 4 bases and J by 2 bases, 4 bases remained unmatched. Germline CDR1 SNHLY, CDR2 FYNNEI. The CDR3 region has the DNA TGTGCCAGCAGTGGCGACAGGGCTACTAATGAAAAACTGTTTTTT. As protein: CASSGDRATNEKLFF.

The sample holds one count of this clone. The chain uses TRBV6-1 and TRBJ2-3; 8 bases are shared with TRBD2. The CDR3 is made up of 16 amino acids. Germline CDR1 MNHNS, CDR2 SASEGT. V trimming: 3 bases; J trimming: 1 base; junction bases outside the gene matches: 6. The CDR3 sequence: CASSDRWRGGTDTQYF. In DNA form, the CDR3 reads TGTGCCAGCAGTGATCGTTGGCGGGGGGGCACAGATACGCAGTATTTT.

The chain combines TRBV6-5 with TRBJ2-5, with D hard to call. The ends were cut back, 5 bases at V and 2 bases at J, with 15 bases in the middle. The germline V gene has CDR1 MNHEY and CDR2 SVGAGI. The CDR3 contains 15 residues. The CDR3 loop is CASSPRVRGQETQYF. CDR3 in DNA: TGTGCCAGCAGTCCTAGGGTGCGTGGGCAAGAGACCCAGTACTTC.

The J gene is TRBJ2-3, the V gene TRBV20-1; no definite D call. The CDR3 covers 11 residues. Germline-derived CDR1 and CDR2 are DFQATT and SNEGSKA (reference sequence). The CDR3 DNA is TGCAGCCCCCTGGGTCCAGATACGCAGTATTTT. Amino acid sequence: CSPLGPDTQYF.

This clone was observed a single time. The V gene is TRBV2, the J gene TRBJ2-5; a possible D gene is TRBD1 (6 bases). Germline CDR1 SNHLY, CDR2 FYNNEI. V was clipped by 6 bases and J by 9 bases, with 11 bases between them. This CDR3 contains 11 residues. The CDR3 sequence is CASRGGEAQYF. The CDR3 nucleotides read TGTGCCAGCAGAGGGGGTGAGGCCCAGTACTTC.

The V call is TRBV18, the J call TRBJ1-5; no clear D. Germline loops: CDR1 KGHSH, CDR2 LQKENI. V lost 3 bases, J lost 2 bases, and 11 bases lay in between. The CDR3 consists of 15 residues. CDR3: CASSPGGQRNQPQHF. In DNA, the CDR3 is TGTGCCAGCTCACCCGGCGGGCAGCGCAATCAGCCCCAGCATTTT.

The chain carries TRBV10-1 and TRBJ2-1; D unresolved. V gave up 6 bases and J gave up 13 bases, with 19 bases separating them. Germline assignment: CDR1 WNHNN and CDR2 SYGVQD (reference sequence). The CDR3 has 13 amino acids. The CDR3 protein is CASSLTRASEQFF. For the CDR3, the DNA is TGCGCCAGCAGCTTGACCCGGGCCTCCGAACAGTTCTTC.

This sequence joins TRBV28 and TRBJ2-2; the D is unclear. The CDR3 is 13 residues long. Looked up from germline, CDR1 is MDHEN and CDR2 is SYDVKM. V lost 8 bases to trimming and J lost 0 bases, with 7 bases between them. CDR3 protein: CASRSTNTGELFF. For the CDR3, the DNA is TGTGCCAGCCGGAGCACGAACACCGGGGAGCTGTTTTTT.

The V call is TRBV7-6, the J call TRBJ2-1; 8 bases are a match to TRBD2. V was clipped by 5 bases and J by 6 bases; unmatched bases: 9. CDR3 length equals 15 residues. Per germline, CDR1 SGHVS and CDR2 FNYEAQ. The CDR3, as DNA: TGTGCCAGCAGCGGGAGCGGGAGTGGAATCAATGAGCAGTTCTTC. This gives the protein CASSGSGSGINEQFF.

V gene TRBV25-1 combines with J gene TRBJ2-3; 8 nucleotides match TRBD2. Per the germline V gene, CDR1 is MGHDK and CDR2 is SYGVNS. Losses at the gene ends were 8 bases for V and 6 bases for J; bases not matched to a gene: 16. The CDR3 runs 16 residues. CDR3 amino acids: CASSRGGSEALDTQYF. The CDR3, as DNA: TGTGCCAGCTCCCGGGGGGGCAGCGAGGCTTTGGATACGCAGTATTTT. The whole variable domain, remainder taken from reference TRBV25-1 and TRBJ2-3, is EADIYQTPRYLVIGTGKKITLECSQTMGHDKMYWYQQDPGMELHLIHYSYGVNSTEKGDLSSESTVSRIRTEHFPLTLESARPSHTSQYLCASSRGGSEALDTQYFGPGTRLTVL.

This clone is a singleton in its sample. The chain is built from TRBV28 and TRBJ1-1; D is uncertain. The CDR3 spans 14 residues. CDR1 is MDHEN and CDR2 is SYDVKM in the germline V gene. The V gene lost 5 bases and the J gene lost 4 bases, with 14 bases spanning the gap. The chain's CDR3 is CASSRLLPSTEAFF. The CDR3 DNA reads TGTGCCAGCAGTAGGCTACTACCGAGCACTGAAGCTTTCTTT.

The gene calls are TRBV9 and TRBJ2-1, with D unresolved. Germline lookup yields CDR1 SGDLS and CDR2 YYNGEE. This CDR3 comprises 17 residues. Trimming stripped 4 bases from V and 5 bases from J, with 22 bases between. The CDR3 nucleotides read TGTGCCAGCAGCCCCCATTTTGTAGACCTATCAGACAATGAGCAGTTCTTC. Translation: CASSPHFVDLSDNEQFF.